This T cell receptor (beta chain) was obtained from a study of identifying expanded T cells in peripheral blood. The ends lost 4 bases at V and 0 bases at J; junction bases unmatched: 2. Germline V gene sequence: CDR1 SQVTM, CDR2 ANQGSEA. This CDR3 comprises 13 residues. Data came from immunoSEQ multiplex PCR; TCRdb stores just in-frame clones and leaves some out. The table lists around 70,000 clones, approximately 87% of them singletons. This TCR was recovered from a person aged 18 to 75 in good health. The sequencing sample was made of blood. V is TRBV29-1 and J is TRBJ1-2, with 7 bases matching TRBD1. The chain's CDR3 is CSVVGGPNYGYTF. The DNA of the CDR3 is TGCAGCGTTGTAGGGGGCCCTAACTATGGCTACACCTTC.